The source of this TCR beta chain is a study of cytomegalovirus exposure and HLA in healthy donors. General study findings and limits: The study reported that TCR beta sequences accurately predicted HLA-A and HLA-B alleles in most subjects. One later analysis reportedly identified an Asian-associated ancestry cluster that showed fewer N-insertions than the roughly 700-donor mean. For most TCR beta V segments, an earlier analysis put the productive rate at about 87% or about 30% of the time.

PCR employed 60 Vbeta and 13 Jbeta primers. Data came from immunoSEQ multiplex PCR; TCRdb stores just in-frame clones and leaves some out. Among 110,000 to 150,000 clones listed, about 80% were seen once. Germline assignment: CDR1 SGHRS and CDR2 YFSETQ. This CDR3 spans 15 amino acids. V gave up 0 bases and J gave up 4 bases, with 11 bases separating them. Despite likely unrecorded immune exposures, the donors were nominally healthy at the time of sampling. A word on this clone: Its cognate antigen is unknown.

The chain combines TRBV5-1 with TRBJ1-5, with D perhaps matching TRBD1 (6 bases). The source material was PBMCs. This TCR came from a male donor in good health and CMV-seronegative. As DNA, the CDR3 is TGCGCCAGCAGCTTGGAGGGGGACCCTAATCAGCCCCAGCATTTT. Amino acid sequence: CASSLEGDPNQPQHF. Full variable domain (missing parts from reference TRBV5-1 and TRBJ1-5): KAGVTQTPRYLIKTRGQQVTLSCSPISGHRSVSWYQQTPGQGLQFLFEYFSETQRNKGNFPGRFSGRQFSNSRSEMNVSTLELGDSALYLCASSLEGDPNQPQHFGDGTRLSIL.